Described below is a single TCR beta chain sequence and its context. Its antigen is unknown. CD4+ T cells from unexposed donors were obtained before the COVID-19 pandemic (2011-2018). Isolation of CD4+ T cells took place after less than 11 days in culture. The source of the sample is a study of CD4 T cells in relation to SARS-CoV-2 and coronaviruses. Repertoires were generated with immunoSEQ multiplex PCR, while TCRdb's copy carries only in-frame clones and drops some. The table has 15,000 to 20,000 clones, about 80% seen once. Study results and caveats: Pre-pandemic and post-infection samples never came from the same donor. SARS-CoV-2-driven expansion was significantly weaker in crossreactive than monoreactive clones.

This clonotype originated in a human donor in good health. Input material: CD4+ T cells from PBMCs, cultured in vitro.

The CDR3 loop reads CASSPPEGLRQYF. In nucleotides, the CDR3 is TGTGCCAGCAGCCCCCCCGAGGGACTTAGGCAGTACTTC. The gene calls are TRBV6-5 and TRBJ2-7; TRBD2 might be the D (6 bases). Germline V gene data show CDR1 as MNHEY and CDR2 as SVGAGI. CDR3 length: 13 residues. V was pared by 6 bases and J by 9 bases, with 18 bases between.